These 10 T cell receptor beta chains originate from one sample sequenced in a study of response to subunit inactivated influenza vaccine. TCRdb re-analysed the RT-PCR reads in MiXCR, keeping a single row per CDR3 protein. The table has fewer than 600,000 distinct CDR3 sequences, roughly 7.9% seen once. Source: PBMCs from blood, taken roughly 24 months after vaccination. The receptors come from a man between 50 and 70 years old who received an inactivated influenza vaccine.

The chain joins TRBV7-2 to TRBJ1-1; D is unclear. Trimming cost V 5 bases and J 1 base, with 11 bases left between them. The CDR3 length is 14 residues. From germline, CDR1 is SGHTA and CDR2 FQGNSA. The CDR3 bases are TGTGCCAGCAGCCTCGTGAAGGGGAACACTGAAGCTTTCTTT. Amino acids: CASSLVKGNTEAFF.

The chain carries TRBV5-1 and TRBJ2-1, with 11 positions matching TRBD2. Germline CDR1 SGHRS, CDR2 YFSETQ. This CDR3 spans 16 amino acids. Unmatched junction bases numbered 8, after V lost 2 bases and J lost 7 bases. DNA of the CDR3: TGCGCCAGCAGCTTCTTTCTGACTAGCGGGATAAATGAGCAGTTCTTC. Its translation is CASSFFLTSGINEQFF.

There are a few counts of this clonotype. The chain links TRBV30 to TRBJ1-1; D perhaps matches TRBD1 (5 bases). Germline V gene sequence: CDR1 GTSNPN, CDR2 SVGIG (reference sequence). Trimming took 2 bases from V and 4 from J, leaving 11 bases between them. The CDR3 sequence is 13 residues long. The CDR3 DNA sequence: TGTGCCTGGAGTAACACGGGGGGCACTGAAGCTTTCTTT. It translates to CAWSNTGGTEAFF.

The V and J genes are TRBV7-2 and TRBJ2-5; 10 bases align to TRBD2. The CDR3 length is 16 residues. CDR1 is SGHTA, CDR2 FQGNSA, per germline. Unmatched junction bases numbered 11, after V lost 5 bases and J lost 5 bases. In DNA form, the CDR3 reads TGTGCCAGCAGCCCCGCGGCTAGCGGGAGCTCGGAGACCCAGTACTTC. This codes for CASSPAASGSSETQYF.

This clonotype was seen only a few times. The chain combines TRBV4-2 with TRBJ2-5; 12 bases fit TRBD1. Trimming cost V 3 bases and J 3 bases; bases outside gene matches: 11. Germline lookup yields CDR1 LGHNA and CDR2 YNFKEQ. This CDR3 has 18 amino acids. Here the CDR3 reads CASSQGHLGTGGKETQYF. The CDR3, as DNA: TGTGCCAGCAGCCAGGGGCACCTGGGGACAGGGGGCAAAGAGACCCAGTACTTC.

The chain links TRBV11-2 to TRBJ2-1, with 8 bases matching TRBD1. Unmatched junction bases numbered 5, after V lost 3 bases and J lost 4 bases. CDR1 and CDR2 (germline): SGHAT, FQNNGV. The CDR3 consists of 15 residues. As DNA, the CDR3 is TGTGCCAGCAGCTTTTTACAGGGGGTATACAATGAGCAGTTCTTC. Amino acids: CASSFLQGVYNEQFF.

Only a few counts were recorded for this clonotype. The chain recombines TRBV7-2 with TRBJ2-1, with D possibly being TRBD2 (6 bases). Trimming pared 5 bases from V and 9 bases from J, leaving 14 bases between. Per the germline V gene, CDR1 is SGHTA and CDR2 is FQGNSA. This CDR3 comprises 13 residues. The CDR3 loop is CASSPQVGGEQFF. In DNA form, the CDR3 reads TGTGCCAGCAGCCCACAGGTGGGAGGTGAGCAGTTCTTC. Complete variable domain (other parts from reference TRBV7-2 and TRBJ2-1): GAGVSQSPSNKVTEKGKDVELRCDPISGHTALYWYRQSLGQGLEFLIYFQGNSAPDKSGLPSDRFSAERTGGSVSTLTIQRTQQEDSAVYLCASSPQVGGEQFFGPGTRLTVL.

In its sample, this clonotype was seen a few times. This chain uses TRBV20-1 with TRBJ2-7, with TRBD1 matching 7 bases. From germline, CDR1 is DFQATT and CDR2 SNEGSKA (reference sequence). Trimming at V came to 0 bases and at J to 2 bases, leaving 4 bases not matched to a gene. CDR3 length: 14 amino acids. The CDR3 region has the DNA TGCAGTGCTAGAGAGCTGACAGGGACCTACGAGCAGTACTTC. Amino acid sequence: CSARELTGTYEQYF.

CDR3 protein: CASSVVGTEFGNTIYF. The CDR3 nucleotides are TGTGCCAGCAGCGTAGTAGGGACAGAATTTGGAAACACCATATATTTT. J is TRBJ1-3 and V is TRBV9; the match to TRBD1 covers 7 bases. With 0 bases clipped from V and 3 bases from J, the junction kept 6 bases outside the gene matches. This CDR3 has 16 amino acids. Germline assignment: CDR1 SGDLS and CDR2 YYNGEE.

This clonotype was seen more than once but under ten times. The genes are TRBV18 and TRBJ1-2; D is unresolved. V was trimmed by 4 bases and J by 0 bases, leaving 15 bases between them. CDR3 length equals 16 residues. Germline assignment: CDR1 KGHSH and CDR2 LQKENI. The CDR3: CASSHTLDGANYGYTF. CDR3 in DNA: TGTGCCAGCTCACACACCTTGGACGGAGCTAACTATGGCTACACCTTC. The variable domain in full, with the rest retrieved from reference TRBV18 and TRBJ1-2, is NAGVMQNPRHLVRRRGQEARLRCSPMKGHSHVYWYRQLPEEGLKFMVYLQKENIIDESGMPKERFSAEFPKEGPSILRIQQVVRGDSAAYFCASSHTLDGANYGYTFGSGTRLTVV.